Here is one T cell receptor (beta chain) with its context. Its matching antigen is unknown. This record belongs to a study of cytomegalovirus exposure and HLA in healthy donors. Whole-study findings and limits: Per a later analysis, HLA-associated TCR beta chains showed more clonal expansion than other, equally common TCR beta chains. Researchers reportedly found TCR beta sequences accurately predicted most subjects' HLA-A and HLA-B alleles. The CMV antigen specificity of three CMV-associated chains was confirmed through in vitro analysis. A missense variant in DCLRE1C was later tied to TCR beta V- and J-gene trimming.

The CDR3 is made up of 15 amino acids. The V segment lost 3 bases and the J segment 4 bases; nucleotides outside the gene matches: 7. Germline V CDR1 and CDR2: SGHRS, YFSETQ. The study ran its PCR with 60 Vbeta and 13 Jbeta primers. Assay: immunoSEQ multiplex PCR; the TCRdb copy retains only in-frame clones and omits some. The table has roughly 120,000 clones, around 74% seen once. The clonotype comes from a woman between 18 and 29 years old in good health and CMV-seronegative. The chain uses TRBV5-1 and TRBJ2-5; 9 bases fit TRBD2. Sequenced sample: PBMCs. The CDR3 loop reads CASSSRGGAPETQYF. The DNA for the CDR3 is TGCGCCAGCAGCTCCCGCGGGGGGGCCCCAGAGACCCAGTACTTC.